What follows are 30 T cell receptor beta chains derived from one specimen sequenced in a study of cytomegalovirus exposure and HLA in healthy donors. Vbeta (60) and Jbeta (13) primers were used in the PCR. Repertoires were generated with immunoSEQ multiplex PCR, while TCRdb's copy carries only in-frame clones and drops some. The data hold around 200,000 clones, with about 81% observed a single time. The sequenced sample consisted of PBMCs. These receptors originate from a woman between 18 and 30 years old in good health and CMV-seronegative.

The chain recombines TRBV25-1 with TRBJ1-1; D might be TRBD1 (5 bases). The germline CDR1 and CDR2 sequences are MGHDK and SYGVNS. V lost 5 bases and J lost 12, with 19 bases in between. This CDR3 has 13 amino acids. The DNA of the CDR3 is TGTGCCAGCAGTCACTCGGACACCTCTGGAACTTTCTTT. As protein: CASSHSDTSGTFF.

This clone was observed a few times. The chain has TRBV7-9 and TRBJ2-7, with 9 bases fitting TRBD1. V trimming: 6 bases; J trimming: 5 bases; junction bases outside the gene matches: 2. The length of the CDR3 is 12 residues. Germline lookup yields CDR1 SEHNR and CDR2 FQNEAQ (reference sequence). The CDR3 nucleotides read TGTGCCAGCAGGACAGGGGGGGACGAGCAGTACTTC. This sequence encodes CASRTGGDEQYF.

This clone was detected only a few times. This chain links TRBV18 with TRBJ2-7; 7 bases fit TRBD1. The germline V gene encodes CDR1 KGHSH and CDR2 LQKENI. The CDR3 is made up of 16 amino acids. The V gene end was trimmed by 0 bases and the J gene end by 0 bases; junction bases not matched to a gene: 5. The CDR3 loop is CASSPPLQGSSYEQYF. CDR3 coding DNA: TGTGCCAGCTCACCACCCTTACAGGGGAGCTCCTACGAGCAGTACTTC.

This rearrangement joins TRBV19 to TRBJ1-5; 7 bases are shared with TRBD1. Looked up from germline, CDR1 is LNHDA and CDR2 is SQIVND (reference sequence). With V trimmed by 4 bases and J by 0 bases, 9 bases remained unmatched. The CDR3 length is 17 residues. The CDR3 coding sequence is TGTGCCAGTAGTACGACAGGGCTCCCTCTTAGCAATCAGCCCCAGCATTTT. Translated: CASSTTGLPLSNQPQHF.

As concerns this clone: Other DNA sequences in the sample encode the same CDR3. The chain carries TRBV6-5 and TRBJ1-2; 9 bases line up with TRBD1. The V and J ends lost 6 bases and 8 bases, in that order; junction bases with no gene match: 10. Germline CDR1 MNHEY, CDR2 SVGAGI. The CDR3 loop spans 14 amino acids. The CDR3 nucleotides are TGTGCCAGCAGACCGGGACAGGGAATAGGCGGCTACACCTTC. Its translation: CASRPGQGIGGYTF.

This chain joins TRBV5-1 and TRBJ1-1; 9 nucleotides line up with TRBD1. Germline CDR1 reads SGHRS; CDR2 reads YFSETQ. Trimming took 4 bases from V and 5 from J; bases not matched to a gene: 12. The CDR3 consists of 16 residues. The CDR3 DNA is TGCGCCAGCAGCCAAGAGGACAGGGGAAGGGGGACTGAAGCTTTCTTT. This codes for CASSQEDRGRGTEAFF.

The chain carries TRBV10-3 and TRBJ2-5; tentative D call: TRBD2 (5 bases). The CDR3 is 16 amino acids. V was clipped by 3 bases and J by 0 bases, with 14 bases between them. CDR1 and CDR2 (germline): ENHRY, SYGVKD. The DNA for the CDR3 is TGTGCCATCAGTGAAGGGAGCGACCCATACCAAGAGACCCAGTACTTC. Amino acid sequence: CAISEGSDPYQETQYF.

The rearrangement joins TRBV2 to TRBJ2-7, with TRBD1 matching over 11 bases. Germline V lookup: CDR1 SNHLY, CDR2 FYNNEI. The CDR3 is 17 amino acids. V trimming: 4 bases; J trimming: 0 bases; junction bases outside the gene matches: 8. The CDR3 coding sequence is TGTGCCAGCAGTGTCCCGGGACAGGGGGTGATCTCCTACGAGCAGTACTTC. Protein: CASSVPGQGVISYEQYF.

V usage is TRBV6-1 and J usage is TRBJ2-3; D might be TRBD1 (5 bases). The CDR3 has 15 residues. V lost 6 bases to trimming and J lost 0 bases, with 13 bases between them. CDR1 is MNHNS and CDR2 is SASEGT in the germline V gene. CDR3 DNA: TGTGCCAGCAGAGATTTTGACAGTAGCACAGATACGCAGTATTTT. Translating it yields CASRDFDSSTDTQYF.

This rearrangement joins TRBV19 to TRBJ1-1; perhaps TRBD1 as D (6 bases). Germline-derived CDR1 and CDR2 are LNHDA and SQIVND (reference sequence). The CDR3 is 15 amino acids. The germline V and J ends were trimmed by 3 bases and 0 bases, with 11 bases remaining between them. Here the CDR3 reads CASSILDSMNTEAFF. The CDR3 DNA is TGTGCCAGTAGTATTTTGGACAGCATGAACACTGAAGCTTTCTTT.

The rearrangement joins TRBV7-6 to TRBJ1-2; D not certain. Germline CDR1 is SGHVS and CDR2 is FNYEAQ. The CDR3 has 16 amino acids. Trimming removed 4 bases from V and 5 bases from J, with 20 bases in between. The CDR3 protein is CASSSPSGRSHYGYTF. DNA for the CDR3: TGTGCCAGCAGCTCCCCGTCCGGCCGGAGCCATTATGGCTACACCTTC.

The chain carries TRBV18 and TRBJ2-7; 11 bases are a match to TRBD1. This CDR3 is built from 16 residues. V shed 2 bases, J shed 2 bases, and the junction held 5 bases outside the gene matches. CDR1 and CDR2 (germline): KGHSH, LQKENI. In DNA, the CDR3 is TGTGCCAGCTCACCATACGGGACAGGGGGGACCTACGAGCAGTACTTC. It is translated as CASSPYGTGGTYEQYF.

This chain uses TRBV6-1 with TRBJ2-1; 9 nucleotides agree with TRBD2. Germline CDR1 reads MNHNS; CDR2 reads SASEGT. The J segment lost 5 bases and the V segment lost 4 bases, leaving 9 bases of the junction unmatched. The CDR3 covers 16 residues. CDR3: CASSAPGLAPHNEQFF. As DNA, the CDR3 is TGTGCCAGCAGTGCACCGGGACTAGCCCCTCACAATGAGCAGTTCTTC.

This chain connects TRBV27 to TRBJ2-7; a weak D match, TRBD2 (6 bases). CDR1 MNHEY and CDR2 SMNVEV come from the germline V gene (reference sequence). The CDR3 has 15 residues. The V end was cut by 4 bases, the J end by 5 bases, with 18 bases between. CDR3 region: CASSSSAGTYNEQYF. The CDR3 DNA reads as TGTGCCAGCAGTTCCTCGGCCGGGACTTATAACGAGCAGTACTTC.

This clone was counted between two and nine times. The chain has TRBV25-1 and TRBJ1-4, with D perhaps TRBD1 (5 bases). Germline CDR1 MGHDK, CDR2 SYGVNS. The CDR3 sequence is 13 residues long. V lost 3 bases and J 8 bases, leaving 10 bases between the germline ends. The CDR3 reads CASSDRVWEKLFF. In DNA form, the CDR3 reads TGTGCCAGCAGTGACAGGGTTTGGGAAAAACTGTTTTTT. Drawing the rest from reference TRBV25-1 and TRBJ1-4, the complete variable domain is EADIYQTPRYLVIGTGKKITLECSQTMGHDKMYWYQQDPGMELHLIHYSYGVNSTEKGDLSSESTVSRIRTEHFPLTLESARPSHTSQYLCASSDRVWEKLFFGSGTQLSVL.

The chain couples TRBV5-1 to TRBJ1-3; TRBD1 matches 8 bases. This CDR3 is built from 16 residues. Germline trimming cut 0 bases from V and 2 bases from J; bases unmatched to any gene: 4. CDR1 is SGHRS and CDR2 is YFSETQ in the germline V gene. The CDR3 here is CASSLEPQGAGNTIYF. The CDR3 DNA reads TGCGCCAGCAGCTTGGAACCACAGGGGGCTGGAAACACCATATATTTT.

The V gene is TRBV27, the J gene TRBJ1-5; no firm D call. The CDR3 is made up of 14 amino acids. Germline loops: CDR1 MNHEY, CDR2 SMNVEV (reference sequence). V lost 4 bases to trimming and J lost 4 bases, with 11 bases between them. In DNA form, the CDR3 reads TGTGCCAGCAGTTATCGGACTGGAAATCAGCCCCAGCATTTT. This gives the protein CASSYRTGNQPQHF.

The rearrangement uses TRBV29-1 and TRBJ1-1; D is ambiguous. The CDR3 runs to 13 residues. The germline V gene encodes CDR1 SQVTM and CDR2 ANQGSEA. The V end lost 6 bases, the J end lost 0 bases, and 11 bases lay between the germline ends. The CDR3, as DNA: TGCAGCGTCAACCGGGATTTGAACACTGAAGCTTTCTTT. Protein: CSVNRDLNTEAFF.

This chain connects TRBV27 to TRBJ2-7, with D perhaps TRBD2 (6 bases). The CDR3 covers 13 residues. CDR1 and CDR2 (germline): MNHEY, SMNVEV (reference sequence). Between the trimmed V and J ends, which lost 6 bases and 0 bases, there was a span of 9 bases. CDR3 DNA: TGTGCCAGCAGCTGGGACTTCTCCTACGAGCAGTACTTC. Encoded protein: CASSWDFSYEQYF.

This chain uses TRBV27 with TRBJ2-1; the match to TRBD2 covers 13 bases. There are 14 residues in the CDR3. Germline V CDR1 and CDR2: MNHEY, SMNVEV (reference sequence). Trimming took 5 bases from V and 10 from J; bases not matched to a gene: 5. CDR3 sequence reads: CASSGTSGDGEQFF. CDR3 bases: TGTGCCAGCAGTGGGACTAGCGGGGATGGAGAGCAGTTCTTC.

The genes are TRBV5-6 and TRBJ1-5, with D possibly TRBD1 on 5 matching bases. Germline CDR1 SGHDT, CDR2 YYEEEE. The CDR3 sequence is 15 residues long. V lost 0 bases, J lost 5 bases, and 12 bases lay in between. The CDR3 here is CASSLAQGGDQPQHF. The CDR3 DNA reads TGTGCCAGCAGCTTGGCGCAGGGAGGGGATCAGCCCCAGCATTTT.

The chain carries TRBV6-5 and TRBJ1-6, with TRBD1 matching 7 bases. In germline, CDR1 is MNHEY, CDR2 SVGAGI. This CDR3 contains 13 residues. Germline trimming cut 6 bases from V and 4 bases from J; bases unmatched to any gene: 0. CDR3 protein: CASRGQYNSPLHF. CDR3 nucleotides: TGTGCCAGCAGGGGACAGTATAATTCACCCCTCCACTTT.

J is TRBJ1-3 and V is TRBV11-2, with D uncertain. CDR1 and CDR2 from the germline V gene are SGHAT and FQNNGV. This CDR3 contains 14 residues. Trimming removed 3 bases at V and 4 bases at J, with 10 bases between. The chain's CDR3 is CASSLGLQGNTIYF. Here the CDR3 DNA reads TGTGCCAGCAGCTTGGGTTTACAGGGAAACACCATATATTTT.

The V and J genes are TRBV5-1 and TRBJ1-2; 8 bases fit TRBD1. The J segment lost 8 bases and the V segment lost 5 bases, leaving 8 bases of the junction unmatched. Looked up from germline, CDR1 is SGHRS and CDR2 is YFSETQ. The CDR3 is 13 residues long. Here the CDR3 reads CASRTTGEKGYTF. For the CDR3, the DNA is TGCGCCAGCAGAACGACAGGGGAGAAGGGCTACACCTTC.

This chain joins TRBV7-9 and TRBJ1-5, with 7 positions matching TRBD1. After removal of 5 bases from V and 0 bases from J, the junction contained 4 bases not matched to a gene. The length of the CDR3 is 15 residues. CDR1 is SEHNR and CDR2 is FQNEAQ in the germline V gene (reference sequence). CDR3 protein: CASSPTGHSNQPQHF. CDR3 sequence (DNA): TGTGCCAGCAGCCCGACAGGGCATAGCAATCAGCCCCAGCATTTT. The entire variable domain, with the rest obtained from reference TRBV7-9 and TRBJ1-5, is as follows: DTGVSQNPRHKITKRGQNVTFRCDPISEHNRLYWYRQTLGQGPEFLTYFQNEAQLEKSRLLSDRFSAERPKGSFSTLEIQRTEQGDSAMYLCASSPTGHSNQPQHFGDGTRLSIL.

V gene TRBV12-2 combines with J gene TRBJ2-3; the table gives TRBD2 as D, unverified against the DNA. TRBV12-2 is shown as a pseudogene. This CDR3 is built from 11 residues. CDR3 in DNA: TGTGCAAGTCGCCCTACAGATACGCAGTATTTT. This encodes CASRPTDTQYF.

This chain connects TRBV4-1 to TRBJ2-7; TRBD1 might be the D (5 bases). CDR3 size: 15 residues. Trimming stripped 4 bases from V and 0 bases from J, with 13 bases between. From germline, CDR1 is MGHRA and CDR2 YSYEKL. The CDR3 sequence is CASSPLTDPSYEQYF. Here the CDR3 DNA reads TGCGCCAGCAGCCCCTTGACAGACCCCTCCTACGAGCAGTACTTC.

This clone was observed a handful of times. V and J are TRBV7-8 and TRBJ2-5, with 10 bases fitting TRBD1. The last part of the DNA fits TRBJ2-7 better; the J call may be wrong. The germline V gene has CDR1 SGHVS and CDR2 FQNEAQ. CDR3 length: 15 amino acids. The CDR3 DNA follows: TGTGCCAGCAGCTTGGGACAGGGGTTCTCTTACGAGCAGTACTTC. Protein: CASSLGQGFSYEQYF.

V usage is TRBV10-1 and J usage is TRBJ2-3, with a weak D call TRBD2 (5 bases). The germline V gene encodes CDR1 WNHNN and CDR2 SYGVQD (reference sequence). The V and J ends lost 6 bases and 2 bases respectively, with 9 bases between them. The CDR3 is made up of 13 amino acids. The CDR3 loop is CASSGDYTDTQYF. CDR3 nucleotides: TGCGCCAGCAGCGGGGATTACACAGATACGCAGTATTTT.

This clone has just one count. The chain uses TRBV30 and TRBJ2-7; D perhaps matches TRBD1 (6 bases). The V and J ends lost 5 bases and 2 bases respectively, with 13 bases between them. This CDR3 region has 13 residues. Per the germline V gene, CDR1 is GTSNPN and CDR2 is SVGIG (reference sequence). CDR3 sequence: CAWEQGFPYEQYF. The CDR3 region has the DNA TGTGCCTGGGAGCAGGGGTTCCCCTACGAGCAGTACTTC.